This TCR beta chain emerged from a study of cytomegalovirus exposure and HLA in healthy donors. Overall study results and limits: In vitro testing confirmed a few CMV-associated chains as specific for CMV antigens. Donors were assumed by presence/absence analyses to have roughly uniform sequencing depth. In a later analysis, V- and J-gene trimming of beta chains associated with a DCLRE1C missense variant, replicated independently.

Although they were nominally healthy when sampled, donors likely had unrecorded immune exposures. PCR was performed using 60 Vbeta and 13 Jbeta primers. Produced via immunoSEQ multiplex PCR; TCRdb's table is partial and in-frame only. The profile covers about 160,000 clones, with over 70% appearing a single time and around a tenth taken by the ten largest. This clone was seen a handful of times. Its antigen remains unknown. The V end lost 1 base, the J end lost 2 bases, and 9 bases lay between the germline ends. The germline V gene has CDR1 SGHAT and CDR2 FQNNGV. The CDR3 sequence is 15 residues long. Sequencing was carried out using PBMCs. J is TRBJ2-1 and V is TRBV11-2; no reliable D call. The sequence derives from a man aged 18 to 30 in good health and CMV-seropositive. The CDR3 is CASSLAAAAYNEQFF. As DNA, the CDR3 is TGTGCCAGCAGCTTAGCGGCGGCAGCCTACAATGAGCAGTTCTTC.